The source of this T cell receptor (beta chain) is a study of T cell responses to AZD1222 COVID-19 vaccine. Background on the study: Second-dose intervals near 4 or 12 weeks were combined.

The assay was immunoSEQ multiplex PCR, and TCRdb's table has in-frame clones only and misses some. Found here are about 92,000 clones, 85% to 90% of them singletons; the top ten hold about 26%. With regard to this clone: Antigen specificity is unknown.

Findings and caveats of the study: At baseline, seropositivity was found in only a handful of AZD1222 recipients. Dominant CD4 TCR responses targeted spike regions 160-218 and 743-854. As reported, nearly half of all spike-specific TCRs target variant regions that are unmutated.

V was clipped by 10 bases and J by 7 bases, with 16 bases between them. The CDR3 is 12 residues long. The germline CDR1 and CDR2 sequences are SNHLY and FYNNEI. The sequence was collected from an adult in good health. Here the sequenced sample was peripheral blood, taken on day 0 of AZD1222 vaccination. The chain employs TRBV2 and TRBJ2-5; D is undetermined. In DNA form, the CDR3 reads TGTGCCACCATGAACCGCGTTGGGACCCAGTACTTC. Its protein is CATMNRVGTQYF.